A single sample is the source of the 19 T cell receptor beta chains below, sequenced in a study of PD-1 blockade in mismatch repair-deficient tumors. Method: immunoSEQ multiplex PCR; TCRdb's copy keeps in-frame clones and lacks some. In the table there are around 62,000 clones, 78% of which are singletons. The specimen comprised peripheral blood, sampled 2 weeks after starting pembrolizumab. All receptors derive from an adult with mismatch repair-deficient cancer.

The chain links TRBV18 to TRBJ1-5; D call uncertain. The CDR3 covers 12 residues. V was trimmed by 6 bases and J by 4 bases, leaving 7 bases between them. In germline, CDR1 is KGHSH, CDR2 LQKENI. CDR3 sequence (DNA): TGTGCCAGCTCGTATCAAAATCAGCCCCAGCATTTT. Protein sequence: CASSYQNQPQHF.

Written as DNA, the CDR3 is TGTGCCAGCGGCGACTCTTACAATGAGCAGTTCTTC. It specifies CASGDSYNEQFF. This chain connects TRBV6-5 to TRBJ2-1; no clear D. The germline V gene encodes CDR1 MNHEY and CDR2 SVGAGI. The V gene lost 8 bases and the J gene lost 4 bases, with 9 bases spanning the gap. The CDR3 is 12 amino acids.

CDR3: CASNPSGVSGNTIYF. The CDR3 region has the DNA TGTGCCAGCAACCCCTCGGGAGTTTCTGGAAACACCATATATTTT. The chain couples TRBV7-8 to TRBJ1-3; D remains ambiguous. Germline loops: CDR1 SGHVS, CDR2 FQNEAQ. Trimming stripped 7 bases from V and 1 base from J, with 14 bases between. There are 15 residues in the CDR3.

This sequence joins TRBV6-6 and TRBJ2-2, with D perhaps matching TRBD1 (5 bases). The CDR3 contains 14 residues. The germline V gene encodes CDR1 MNHNY and CDR2 SVGAGI (reference sequence). V was clipped by 5 bases and J by 6 bases, with 13 bases between them. In DNA form, the CDR3 reads TGTGCCAGCAGTCCGTCTCAGGGCGCCGGGGAGCTGTTTTTT. This sequence encodes CASSPSQGAGELFF.

The rearrangement uses TRBV7-9 and TRBJ1-1, with D tentatively TRBD1 (5 bases). The CDR3 covers 14 residues. Per the germline V gene, CDR1 is SEHNR and CDR2 is FQNEAQ (reference sequence). V was clipped by 1 base and J by 1 base, with 7 bases between them. CDR3 sequence reads: CASSLVRGNTEAFF. The CDR3 nucleotides are TGTGCCAGCAGCTTAGTTAGGGGGAACACTGAAGCTTTCTTT.

The chain combines TRBV29-1 with TRBJ2-3; possible D gene TRBD2, 5 bases. Germline V CDR1 and CDR2: SQVTM, ANQGSEA. Trimming shortened V by 6 bases and J by 4 bases, and 17 bases separated the two germline ends. The CDR3 contains 14 residues. CDR3 residues: CSVLLSRGADTQYF. The CDR3 DNA reads as TGCAGCGTCTTGTTGTCTCGGGGAGCAGATACGCAGTATTTT.

This rearrangement joins TRBV9 to TRBJ1-3; D not certain. Trimming removed 3 bases at V and 3 bases at J, with 13 bases between. The CDR3 covers 15 residues. Germline CDR1 SGDLS, CDR2 YYNGEE. CDR3 nucleotide sequence: TGTGCCAGCAGCGCCACCTGGCAGGTTGGAAACACCATATATTTT. Amino acid sequence: CASSATWQVGNTIYF.

The CDR3 sequence: CASSSEGNTEAFF. The CDR3 bases are TGTGCCAGCAGCTCCGAGGGTAACACTGAAGCTTTCTTT. The genes are TRBV7-9 and TRBJ1-1; D gene uncertain. V shed 4 bases and J shed 2 bases, with 8 bases lying between them. Looked up from germline, CDR1 is SEHNR and CDR2 is FQNEAQ (reference sequence). CDR3 size: 13 residues.

The chain links TRBV11-3 to TRBJ2-1, with D tentatively TRBD2 (5 bases). The CDR3 is 16 residues long. Germline-derived CDR1 and CDR2 are SGHNT and YENEEA. The germline V and J ends were trimmed by 1 base and 7 bases, with 17 bases remaining between them. The CDR3 loop is CASSLGRTSGGNEQFF. CDR3 DNA sequence: TGTGCCAGCAGCTTAGGTAGAACTAGTGGTGGGAATGAGCAGTTCTTC.

The V gene is TRBV7-6, the J gene TRBJ2-7; TRBD1 aligns across 7 bases. This CDR3 is 14 amino acids long. Germline V gene data show CDR1 as SGHVS and CDR2 as FNYEAQ. J lost 2 bases, V lost 3 bases, and 4 bases had no gene match. This CDR3 reads CASSLADRAYEQYF. The CDR3 region has the DNA TGTGCCAGCAGCTTGGCAGACAGGGCCTACGAGCAGTACTTC. The full variable domain, with the rest looked up from reference TRBV7-6 and TRBJ2-7, is GAGVSQSPRYKVTKRGQDVALRCDPISGHVSLYWYRQALGQGPEFLTYFNYEAQQDKSGLPNDRFSAERPEGSISTLTIQRTEQRDSAMYRCASSLADRAYEQYFGPGTRLTVT.

This chain connects TRBV12-5 to TRBJ2-3; no reliable D call. CDR1 and CDR2 (germline): LGHNT, FRNRAP. This CDR3 region has 14 residues. V lost 8 bases to trimming and J lost 4 bases, with 16 bases between them. The CDR3 bases are TGTGCTAGTCGACTCGAAACCAGGTCAGATACGCAGTATTTT. Its protein product is CASRLETRSDTQYF.

This chain connects TRBV19 to TRBJ1-1, with unresolved D. V lost 6 bases, J lost 8 bases, and 10 bases lay in between. The CDR3 totals 11 residues. CDR1 and CDR2 (germline): LNHDA, SQIVND (reference sequence). DNA for the CDR3: TGTGCCAGTAGGTCTCTGACGGAAGCTTTCTTT. Amino acids: CASRSLTEAFF.

The genes are TRBV7-9 and TRBJ2-2; 8 bases line up with TRBD2. Germline V gene sequence: CDR1 SEHNR, CDR2 FQNEAQ (reference sequence). With 5 bases clipped from V and 0 bases from J, the junction kept 2 bases outside the gene matches. The CDR3 extends over 15 amino acids. CDR3 sequence (DNA): TGTGCCAGCAGCGTTAGCGGGGCGAACACCGGGGAGCTGTTTTTT. Translated, it gives CASSVSGANTGELFF.

The rearrangement uses TRBV11-3 and TRBJ2-7, with a weak D call TRBD2 (8 bases). V shed 6 bases and J shed 3 bases, with 21 bases lying between them. The CDR3 is made up of 16 amino acids. Germline CDR1 is SGHNT and CDR2 is YENEEA. The CDR3 is CASRTRGPAGGYEQYF. In nucleotides, the CDR3 is TGTGCCAGCAGAACAAGGGGGCCGGCGGGAGGCTACGAGCAGTACTTC.

The chain carries TRBV7-9 and TRBJ2-7; 7 positions agree with TRBD1. CDR3 length equals 13 residues. Looked up from germline, CDR1 is SEHNR and CDR2 is FQNEAQ (reference sequence). After removal of 1 base from V and 10 bases from J, the junction contained 7 bases not matched to a gene. The CDR3 protein is CASSLEGGAYQYF. The CDR3 region has the DNA TGTGCCAGCAGCTTAGAAGGGGGCGCTTATCAGTACTTC.

The chain links TRBV4-1 to TRBJ2-3; 12 bases line up with TRBD2. Germline CDR1 reads MGHRA; CDR2 reads YSYEKL. Losses at the gene ends were 4 bases for V and 5 bases for J; bases not matched to a gene: 10. This CDR3 contains 17 residues. CDR3 nucleotides: TGCGCCAGCAGCCCTAGCGGGAGGGCCGGGGGGCAAGATACGCAGTATTTT. Encoded protein: CASSPSGRAGGQDTQYF.

The V gene is TRBV28, the J gene TRBJ1-2, with D maybe TRBD1 (6 bases). V gave up 4 bases and J gave up 3 bases, with 18 bases separating them. Per the germline V gene, CDR1 is MDHEN and CDR2 is SYDVKM. This CDR3 is 16 amino acids long. CDR3 sequence reads: CASSSPTTGIDYGYTF. The CDR3, as DNA: TGTGCCAGCAGTTCCCCCACCACAGGGATCGACTATGGCTACACCTTC.

The rearrangement uses TRBV7-6 and TRBJ1-4; 8 nucleotides match TRBD1. The CDR3 length is 16 residues. CDR1 is SGHVS, CDR2 FNYEAQ, per germline. After removal of 2 bases from V and 8 bases from J, the junction contained 10 bases not matched to a gene. The CDR3 spells CASSLSGTGLREKLFF. CDR3 bases: TGTGCCAGCAGCTTAAGCGGGACAGGCTTAAGGGAAAAACTGTTTTTT.

The chain recombines TRBV27 with TRBJ1-2, with D perhaps TRBD1 (5 bases). From germline, CDR1 is MNHEY and CDR2 SMNVEV (reference sequence). This CDR3 has 14 amino acids. V was pared by 2 bases and J by 6 bases, with 13 bases between. CDR3 coding DNA: TGTGCCAGCAGTTTAGGGGGGGTCGGCAATGGCTACACCTTC. As protein: CASSLGGVGNGYTF.